This T cell receptor beta chain was identified during a study of blood T cell repertoires in COVID-19. To note about this clone: Germline is not matched at one junction end, which may reflect a read error.

Only in-frame clones appear in the TCRdb table, and some are missing; sequencing was by immunoSEQ multiplex PCR. The data contain fewer than 300,000 clones, approximately 82% of them singletons. The germline gives CDR1 MNHNY, CDR2 SVGAGI (reference sequence). The CDR3 covers 11 residues. The material sequenced was peripheral blood. The source is a young woman with acute or convalescent COVID-19. V and J are TRBV6-6 and TRBJ2-1; 11 nucleotides line up with TRBD2. The CDR3 region is CGTSGNNEQFF. Written as DNA, the CDR3 is TGCGGGACTAGCGGAAACAATGAGCAGTTCTTC.